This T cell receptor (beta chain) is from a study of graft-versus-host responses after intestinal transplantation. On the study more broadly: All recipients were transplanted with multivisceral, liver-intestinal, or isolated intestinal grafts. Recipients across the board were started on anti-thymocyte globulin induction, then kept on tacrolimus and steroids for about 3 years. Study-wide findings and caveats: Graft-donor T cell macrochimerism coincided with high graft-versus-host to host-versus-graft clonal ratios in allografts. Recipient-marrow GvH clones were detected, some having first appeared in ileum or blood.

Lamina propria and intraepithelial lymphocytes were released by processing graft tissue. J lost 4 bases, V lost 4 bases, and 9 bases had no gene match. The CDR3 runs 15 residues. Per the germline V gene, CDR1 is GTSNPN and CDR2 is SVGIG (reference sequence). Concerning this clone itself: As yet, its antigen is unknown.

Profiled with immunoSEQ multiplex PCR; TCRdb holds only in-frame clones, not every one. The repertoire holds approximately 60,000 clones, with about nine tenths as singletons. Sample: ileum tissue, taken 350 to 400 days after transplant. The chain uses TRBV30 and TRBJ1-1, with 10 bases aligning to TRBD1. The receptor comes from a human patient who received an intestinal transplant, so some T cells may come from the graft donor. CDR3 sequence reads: CAWMTGGKASTEAFF. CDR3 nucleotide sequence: TGTGCCTGGATGACAGGGGGCAAGGCGAGCACTGAAGCTTTCTTT.